Following are 5 T cell receptor beta chains from one sample sequenced in a study of regulatory T cells in long-lasting Graves disease (dated by TCRdb to the early 2020s). The library came from multiplex PCR. TCRdb lists the instrument as Illumina HiSeq 4000. TCR beta libraries were built with iRepertoire HTBI primers and Arm-PCR amplification of CDR3 regions. Starting from the raw public reads, TCRdb applied fastp trimming at Q25, assembled clones with MiXCR and retained in-frame beta chains. Rows are unified per CDR3 protein, each entry keeping the most common DNA and genes. The sample includes hundreds of thousands of distinct CDR3 sequences, with 15% observed a single time. The top ten clones comprise about 8% of the sample. This specimen's time point label, per the study, means: newly diagnosed GD, antithyroid drugs for less than 3 months. For both TCR sequencing and RNA sequencing, RNA was extracted from PBMCs using TRIzol.

These data were also filed under a second study, of T cells in Graves' hyperthyroidism and ophthalmopathy.

The material was peripheral blood mononuclear cells (PBMCs), obtained at new diagnosis, from a patient treated with antithyroid drugs. The receptors shown here come from a woman between 40 and 50 years old with Graves disease. Donor details come from another sample of the same person, matched by shared clones.

The CDR3: CSARGGAGDPYEQYF. The CDR3 DNA reads TGCAGTGCTAGAGGGGGGGCGGGAGACCCCTACGAGCAGTACTTC. This rearrangement joins TRBV20-1 to TRBJ2-7; weak D call: TRBD2 (7 bases). Trimming removed 1 base from V and 2 bases from J, with 15 bases in between. This CDR3 contains 15 residues. CDR1 DFQATT and CDR2 SNEGSKA come from the germline V gene (reference sequence).

The genes are TRBV28 and TRBJ2-1, with 8 bases identical to TRBD2. There are 13 residues in the CDR3. The V segment lost 6 bases and the J segment 14 bases; nucleotides outside the gene matches: 12. Germline V gives CDR1 MDHEN, CDR2 SYDVKM. The CDR3 DNA is TGTGCCAGCAGCCACCCCTCCGGGGGGGCCAAGTTCTTC. This sequence encodes CASSHPSGGAKFF.

This chain uses TRBV2 with TRBJ2-3; D gene uncertain. Germline V CDR1 and CDR2: SNHLY, FYNNEI. The CDR3 runs 12 residues. Trimming removed 8 bases from V and 5 bases from J, with 11 bases in between. The CDR3 DNA sequence: TGTGCCAGCGGCAGGCGCGAAGATACGCAGTATTTT. This encodes CASGRREDTQYF.

This clonotype came up many times. The chain carries TRBV2 and TRBJ2-7, with a weak D call TRBD1 (6 bases). CDR3 length: 14 residues. V dropped 7 bases and J dropped 5 bases, with 18 bases sitting between them. CDR1 is SNHLY, CDR2 FYNNEI, per germline. CDR3 in amino acids: CASTREGTTHEQYF. The CDR3 region has the DNA TGTGCCAGCACCCGAGAAGGGACAACCCACGAGCAGTACTTC.

This clonotype was seen ten or more times. The chain employs TRBV12-3 or TRBV12-4 and TRBJ1-1; D is unclear. The CDR3 runs to 12 residues. Between the trimmed V and J ends, which lost 3 bases and 10 bases, there was a span of 12 bases. Here the CDR3 DNA reads TGTGCCAGCAGTTTTCTGGCTCGGGGAGCTTTCTTT. Amino acids: CASSFLARGAFF.